The 9 T cell receptor beta chains listed next were all sequenced from one sample in a study of T cells in localized non-small cell lung cancer. Data came from immunoSEQ multiplex PCR; TCRdb stores just in-frame clones and leaves some out. The sample has over 15,000 clones; 91% are singletons. This material consisted of peripheral blood, taken before any cancer treatment. The receptors derive from a woman aged 40-69 years with stage I lung adenocarcinoma.

The chain joins TRBV18 to TRBJ2-3; TRBD2 matches at 14 bases. The junction had 0 bases not matched to a gene; V was cut back by 1 base and J by 6 bases. Germline values: CDR1 KGHSH, CDR2 LQKENI. This CDR3 has 15 residues. Here the CDR3 DNA reads TGTGCCAGCTCACCACGACTAGCGGGGGGGGATACGCAGTATTTT. Its protein product is CASSPRLAGGDTQYF.

This chain uses TRBV10-3 with TRBJ2-5, with a possible D match to TRBD2 (5 bases). The V and J ends lost 0 bases and 4 bases respectively, with 15 bases between them. The V gene's germline CDR1 is ENHRY and CDR2 SYGVKD. The CDR3 consists of 16 residues. In DNA, the CDR3 is TGTGCCATCAGTGAGTCGACGGGGAGTGAGAGAGAGACCCAGTACTTC. Its translation: CAISESTGSERETQYF.

V gene TRBV7-3 combines with J gene TRBJ2-1; TRBD1 might be the D (6 bases). Germline-derived CDR1 and CDR2 are SGHTA and FQGTGA. The CDR3 consists of 14 residues. V was shortened by 5 bases and J by 5 bases, with 13 bases between the two germline ends. The CDR3 DNA is TGTGCCAGCAGCCCGACGCCAGGGGACAATGAGCAGTTCTTC. It specifies CASSPTPGDNEQFF.

The chain recombines TRBV5-6 with TRBJ2-2, with 9 bases aligning to TRBD2. After removal of 0 bases from V and 3 bases from J, the junction contained 3 bases not matched to a gene. The CDR3 is 16 residues long. Per the germline V gene, CDR1 is SGHDT and CDR2 is YYEEEE. This CDR3 is CASSLGVAGDTGELFF. Here the CDR3 DNA reads TGTGCCAGCAGCTTGGGGGTAGCGGGAGACACCGGGGAGCTGTTTTTT.

This clone was observed a few times. V usage is TRBV7-9 and J usage is TRBJ2-6, with D perhaps TRBD1 (5 bases). Germline V gene sequence: CDR1 SEHNR, CDR2 FQNEAQ (reference sequence). Trimming left V 3 bases short and J 4 bases short, with 16 bases between. The CDR3 contains 17 residues. CDR3: CASSLGQGSGGANVLTF. The CDR3 region has the DNA TGTGCCAGCAGCTTGGGGCAGGGTTCTGGAGGGGCCAACGTCCTGACTTTC.

The chain carries TRBV10-2 and TRBJ1-6; D possibly corresponds to TRBD1 (6 bases). In germline, CDR1 is WSHSY, CDR2 SAAADI. Trimming pared 2 bases from V and 4 bases from J, leaving 9 bases between. The CDR3 has 15 amino acids. The CDR3 nucleotides are TGCGCCAGCAGTGAGAGCCAGGGGTATAATTCACCCCTCCACTTT. Amino acids: CASSESQGYNSPLHF.

The J gene is TRBJ1-4, the V gene TRBV6-6, with D possibly being TRBD1 (6 bases). Germline V gene sequence: CDR1 MNHNY, CDR2 SVGAGI (reference sequence). Trimming removed 2 bases at V and 3 bases at J, with 7 bases between. This CDR3 has 14 amino acids. CDR3 sequence reads: CASSYEGANEKLFF. The CDR3, as DNA: TGTGCCAGCAGTTACGAGGGGGCTAATGAAAAACTGTTTTTT.

For this clone: Other nucleotide sequences from this sample produce the same CDR3. The rearrangement links TRBV19 to TRBJ1-2, with D possibly TRBD1 on 5 matching bases. The V and J ends lost 3 bases and 5 bases respectively, with 13 bases between them. The V gene's germline CDR1 is LNHDA and CDR2 SQIVND (reference sequence). The CDR3 has 14 amino acids. This CDR3 is CASSISAGGYGYTF. The CDR3 coding sequence is TGTGCCAGTAGTATCTCCGCCGGGGGATATGGCTACACCTTC.

CDR3 sequence reads: CASSQDWAGAESYNEQFF. The CDR3 coding sequence is TGTGCCAGCAGCCAAGATTGGGCGGGGGCAGAATCCTACAATGAGCAGTTCTTC. The chain employs TRBV4-2 and TRBJ2-1; a possible D gene is TRBD2 (7 bases). Per the germline V gene, CDR1 is LGHNA and CDR2 is YNFKEQ. CDR3 length: 18 residues. Between the trimmed V and J ends, which lost 0 bases and 1 base, there was a span of 16 bases.